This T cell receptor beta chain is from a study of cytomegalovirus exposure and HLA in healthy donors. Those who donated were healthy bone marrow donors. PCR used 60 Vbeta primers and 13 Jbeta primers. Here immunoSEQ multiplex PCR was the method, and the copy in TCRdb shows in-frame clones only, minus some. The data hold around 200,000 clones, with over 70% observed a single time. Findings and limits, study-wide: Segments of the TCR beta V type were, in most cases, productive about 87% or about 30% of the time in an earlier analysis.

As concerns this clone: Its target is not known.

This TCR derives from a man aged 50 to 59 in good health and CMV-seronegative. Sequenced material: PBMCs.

This CDR3 is CASSSTGSYNSPLHF. As DNA, the CDR3 is TGTGCCAGCAGCTCAACAGGGTCCTATAATTCACCCCTCCACTTT. The chain uses TRBV5-6 and TRBJ1-6; TRBD1 is a possible D gene (6 bases). V gave up 3 bases and J gave up 1 base, with 8 bases separating them. Germline values: CDR1 SGHDT, CDR2 YYEEEE. The CDR3 has 15 amino acids. The complete variable domain, with remaining parts taken from reference TRBV5-6 and TRBJ1-6, reads DAGVTQSPTHLIKTRGQQVTLRCSPKSGHDTVSWYQQALGQGPQFIFQYYEEEERQRGNFPDRFSGHQFPNYSSELNVNALLLGDSALYLCASSSTGSYNSPLHFGNGTRLTVT.